These 2 T cell receptor beta chains originate from one sample sequenced in a study of blood T cell repertoires in COVID-19. The table came from immunoSEQ multiplex PCR; TCRdb's copy has only in-frame clones and leaves some out. The repertoire has fewer than 450,000 clones, approximately 90% of them found once; the top ten carry roughly 3.5%. Sequencing used peripheral blood. These receptors came from a woman aged 18 to 35 who had recovered from COVID-19.

This chain links TRBV19 with TRBJ1-4; 9 bases are shared with TRBD1. CDR1 and CDR2 from the germline V gene are LNHDA and SQIVND (reference sequence). V trimming: 8 bases; J trimming: 8 bases; junction bases outside the gene matches: 6. CDR3 length: 13 residues. The CDR3 sequence is CASSTGGGEKLFF. The CDR3, as DNA: TGTGCCAGTTCCACAGGGGGCGGAGAAAAACTGTTTTTT.

This clone was picked up one time. The rearrangement uses TRBV29-1 and TRBJ2-1, with D perhaps matching TRBD1 (5 bases). Trimming shortened V by 7 bases and J by 8 bases, and 18 bases separated the two germline ends. The CDR3 runs 13 residues. CDR1 is SQVTM and CDR2 is ANQGSEA in the germline V gene. The CDR3 sequence: CSAGLADIYEQFF. The CDR3 coding sequence is TGCAGCGCTGGGCTCGCGGACATTTATGAGCAGTTCTTC.